These 32 T cell receptor beta chains were all obtained from the same sample, sequenced in a study of regulatory T cells in long-lasting Graves disease. iRepertoire HTBI primers and Arm-PCR of CDR3 regions built TCR beta libraries. TCRdb re-derived calls from the multiplex PCR reads in MiXCR, one entry per CDR3 protein. Of just over 600,000 distinct CDR3 sequences listed, about 15% are singletons. Documented time point: newly diagnosed GD, antithyroid drugs for less than 3 months. Extracted RNA from PBMCs served as the source of the TCR library. These data also featured in a second study, about T cells in Graves' hyperthyroidism and ophthalmopathy.

This specimen was peripheral blood mononuclear cells (PBMCs), taken at new diagnosis, from a patient treated with antithyroid drugs. These receptors were taken from a woman in her 30s with Graves disease.

A note on this clonotype: A much larger clone sits a single nucleotide away, making a read error possible. The chain joins TRBV11-2 to TRBJ2-5, with D tentatively TRBD2 (5 bases). This CDR3 has 14 amino acids. V dropped 0 bases and J dropped 6 bases, with 11 bases sitting between them. The germline V gene encodes CDR1 SGHAT and CDR2 FQNNGV. The CDR3 region has the DNA TGTGCCAGCAGCTTAGATCTGAGGGAACAGACCCAGTACTTC. The encoded protein is CASSLDLREQTQYF.

This clonotype has a handful of counts. The chain joins TRBV19 to TRBJ2-4; TRBD2 aligns across 8 bases. Trimming at V came to 5 bases and at J to 6 bases, leaving 12 bases not matched to a gene. Germline CDR1 reads LNHDA; CDR2 reads SQIVND (reference sequence). This CDR3 region has 16 residues. The CDR3 region is CASSSIAGRAGNIQYF. The DNA of the CDR3 is TGTGCCAGTAGTTCCATAGCGGGAAGGGCGGGAAACATTCAGTACTTC.

At least ten counts were recorded for this clonotype. J is TRBJ2-3 and V is TRBV2, with 9 bases identical to TRBD2. Germline CDR1 reads SNHLY; CDR2 reads FYNNEI. The ends lost 5 bases at V and 1 base at J; junction bases unmatched: 4. The CDR3 sequence is 15 residues long. The CDR3 loop is CASSQRLAGTDTQYF. CDR3 nucleotide sequence: TGTGCCAGCAGTCAGAGACTAGCGGGCACAGATACGCAGTATTTT.

CDR3 in DNA: TGTGCCAGCAGACACGCTACCGCAACAGGGGAAAAACTGTTTTTT. Protein product: CASRHATATGEKLFF. This chain connects TRBV6-1 to TRBJ1-4, with TRBD1 as a possible D gene (6 bases). The CDR3 has 15 amino acids. Germline CDR1 reads MNHNS; CDR2 reads SASEGT. V was clipped by 6 bases and J by 8 bases, with 19 bases between them.

There are a few counts of this clonotype. The rearrangement links TRBV12-3 or TRBV12-4 to TRBJ2-3; 10 bases are shared with TRBD2. The CDR3 covers 17 residues. The trim removed 5 bases at V and 4 bases at J, leaving 12 bases unmatched. The CDR3 is CASSGGGLAVISDTQYF. CDR3 in DNA: TGTGCCAGCAGTGGGGGTGGACTAGCGGTAATTTCAGATACGCAGTATTTT.

This sequence joins TRBV4-1 and TRBJ1-5; possibly TRBD1 for D (5 bases). V lost 1 base and J lost 6, with 13 bases in between. The CDR3 has 15 residues. Germline-derived CDR1 and CDR2 are MGHRA and YSYEKL. CDR3 nucleotide sequence: TGCGCCAGCAGCCAAGGGCGGGACCCCCTTCAGCCCCAGCATTTT. The encoded protein is CASSQGRDPLQPQHF.

The sample holds many counts of this clonotype. J is TRBJ2-7 and V is TRBV7-2, with TRBD1 identical over 9 bases. This CDR3 has 13 amino acids. J gave up 6 bases and V 3 bases, and 3 bases lay outside the gene matches. CDR1 is SGHTA and CDR2 is FQGNSA in the germline V gene. In DNA form, the CDR3 reads TGTGCCAGCAGCTTTGAGACAGGGGGCGAGCAGTACTTC. It codes for CASSFETGGEQYF.

This clonotype has only a few counts. The chain recombines TRBV30 with TRBJ1-5, with a tentative D call TRBD1 (6 bases). With 4 bases removed from V and 2 bases from J, the gap between germline ends came to 21 bases. In germline, CDR1 is GTSNPN, CDR2 SVGIG (reference sequence). CDR3 size: 17 residues. The chain's CDR3 is CAWTNGQGPWGNQPQHF. CDR3 DNA sequence: TGTGCCTGGACCAATGGGCAGGGGCCTTGGGGCAATCAGCCCCAGCATTTT.

This clonotype was seen a few times. The rearrangement joins TRBV19 to TRBJ2-1; D not resolved. Germline loops: CDR1 LNHDA, CDR2 SQIVND (reference sequence). The CDR3 is 15 residues long. Trimming stripped 1 base from V and 0 bases from J, with 7 bases between. The DNA for the CDR3 is TGTGCCAGTAGTATAGGGCGGAACTCCTACAATGAGCAGTTCTTC. It encodes CASSIGRNSYNEQFF. The whole variable domain, remainder taken from reference TRBV19 and TRBJ2-1, is DGGITQSPKYLFRKEGQNVTLSCEQNLNHDAMYWYRQDPGQGLRLIYYSQIVNDFQKGDIAEGYSVSREKKESFPLTVTSAQKNPTAFYLCASSIGRNSYNEQFFGPGTRLTVL.

There are many counts of this clonotype. The rearrangement joins TRBV19 to TRBJ2-7, with D possibly TRBD2 on 6 matching bases. The CDR3 has 15 amino acids. Germline V lookup: CDR1 LNHDA, CDR2 SQIVND (reference sequence). V lost 8 bases, J lost 0 bases, and 17 bases lay in between. The CDR3 coding sequence is TGTGCCAGTCGGGGCGTCGGGAGCGGCTCCTACGAGCAGTACTTC. It specifies CASRGVGSGSYEQYF. Filled out from reference TRBV19 and TRBJ2-7, the complete variable domain reads DGGITQSPKYLFRKEGQNVTLSCEQNLNHDAMYWYRQDPGQGLRLIYYSQIVNDFQKGDIAEGYSVSREKKESFPLTVTSAQKNPTAFYLCASRGVGSGSYEQYFGPGTRLTVT.

The J gene is TRBJ1-5, the V gene TRBV6-1; 8 nucleotides line up with TRBD1. This CDR3 contains 14 residues. Germline assignment: CDR1 MNHNS and CDR2 SASEGT. V gave up 7 bases and J gave up 6 bases; unmatched junction bases: 8. CDR3 region: CASKTGGVSQPQHF. CDR3 DNA: TGTGCCAGCAAAACAGGGGGGGTTAGTCAGCCCCAGCATTTT.

This sequence joins TRBV4-2 and TRBJ2-3; 9 positions agree with TRBD2. CDR3 length: 16 residues. V lost 0 bases to trimming and J lost 5 bases; unmatched junction nucleotides: 6. Germline assignment: CDR1 LGHNA and CDR2 YNFKEQ. CDR3 nucleotide sequence: TGTGCCAGCAGCCAAGAGCGGGGGGGAGTAGGAGATACGCAGTATTTT. The encoded protein is CASSQERGGVGDTQYF.

This clonotype has at least ten counts. The genes are TRBV7-3 and TRBJ2-2; 8 bases are shared with TRBD2. This CDR3 spans 16 amino acids. Germline loops: CDR1 SGHTA, CDR2 FQGTGA. V gave up 1 base and J gave up 4 bases; unmatched junction bases: 5. The CDR3 DNA reads TGTGCCAGCAGCTTAATGGGGACTAGTGTCACCGGGGAGCTGTTTTTT. This codes for CASSLMGTSVTGELFF.

The sample holds a few counts of this clonotype. The chain carries TRBV12-3 or TRBV12-4 and TRBJ2-2; no reliable D call. V lost 8 bases to trimming and J lost 1 base, with 14 bases between them. This CDR3 has 15 amino acids. The CDR3 loop reads CASLPIPLNTGELFF. The CDR3 nucleotides are TGTGCCAGCCTCCCCATTCCCTTGAACACCGGGGAGCTGTTTTTT.

In this sample, this clonotype turned up a few times. J is TRBJ2-1 and V is TRBV10-3, with 12 positions matching TRBD2. Germline lookup yields CDR1 ENHRY and CDR2 SYGVKD. V lost 1 base, J lost 5 bases, and 3 bases stayed unmatched. The CDR3 runs 16 residues. The CDR3 region is CAISELRLAGDNEQFF. CDR3 DNA: TGTGCCATCAGTGAGTTGAGACTAGCGGGGGACAATGAGCAGTTCTTC.

This clonotype showed up many times. The chain joins TRBV20-1 to TRBJ1-5, with no clear D. The CDR3 is 15 residues long. The ends were cut back, 5 bases at V and 2 bases at J, with 16 bases in the middle. The germline CDR1 and CDR2 sequences are DFQATT and SNEGSKA (reference sequence). CDR3 loop: CSAPEPKQGNQPQHF. CDR3 DNA sequence: TGCAGTGCTCCGGAACCCAAACAAGGCAATCAGCCCCAGCATTTT.

Ten or more counts support this clonotype. CDR3 in amino acids: CASSLWAGRGNTIYF. CDR3 nucleotides: TGTGCCAGCAGTTTATGGGCAGGGCGAGGAAACACCATATATTTT. The chain carries TRBV27 and TRBJ1-3; D perhaps matches TRBD1 (5 bases). The CDR3 is 15 residues long. Trimming cost V 1 base and J 4 bases, with 11 bases left between them. Germline V gene data show CDR1 as MNHEY and CDR2 as SMNVEV (reference sequence).

At least ten counts were recorded for this clonotype. This chain joins TRBV11-2 and TRBJ2-2; D not resolved. V lost 2 bases, J lost 4 bases, and 2 bases lay in between. CDR3 length equals 12 residues. The germline CDR1 and CDR2 sequences are SGHAT and FQNNGV. The CDR3 region is CASSLPTGELFF. Written as DNA, the CDR3 is TGTGCCAGCAGCTTACCCACCGGGGAGCTGTTTTTT.

In this sample, this clonotype turned up many times. Here the CDR3 DNA reads TGTGCCAGCAGTTATAGGAGGGACACTGAAGCTTTCTTT. Its protein product is CASSYRRDTEAFF. V gene TRBV6-5 combines with J gene TRBJ1-1; D is unresolved. Germline-derived CDR1 and CDR2 are MNHEY and SVGAGI. Trimming shortened V by 3 bases and J by 3 bases, and 8 bases separated the two germline ends. The CDR3 length is 13 residues.

Only a few counts were recorded for this clonotype. This chain connects TRBV15 to TRBJ2-1; D might be TRBD1 or TRBD2, each matching 7 bases. The germline gives CDR1 LNHNV, CDR2 YYDKDF (reference sequence). The CDR3 has 15 residues. Trimming left V 0 bases short and J 9 bases short, with 15 bases between. The CDR3 nucleotides read TGTGCCACCAGCAGAGAGGGCAGGGGGGGGGGTGAGCAGTTCTTC. This codes for CATSREGRGGGEQFF.

The chain couples TRBV5-1 to TRBJ2-3; 7 bases agree with TRBD2. V trimming: 5 bases; J trimming: 2 bases; junction bases outside the gene matches: 2. CDR1 and CDR2 (germline): SGHRS, YFSETQ. The CDR3 is 13 amino acids. DNA for the CDR3: TGCGCCAGCAGACGGGGGGACACAGATACGCAGTATTTT. Translated: CASRRGDTDTQYF.

This clonotype was found many times. The chain carries TRBV28 and TRBJ2-7; TRBD2 agrees at 13 bases. V was clipped by 6 bases and J by 7 bases; unmatched bases: 9. Per germline, CDR1 MDHEN and CDR2 SYDVKM. The CDR3 has 15 residues. DNA for the CDR3: TGTGCCAGCAGGACCGGACTAGCGGGAGTGGGGGAGCAGTACTTC. Amino acid sequence: CASRTGLAGVGEQYF.

In this sample, this clonotype turned up many times. The chain is built from TRBV20-1 and TRBJ2-5; 9 nucleotides agree with TRBD1. The CDR3 spans 14 residues. Germline V CDR1 and CDR2: DFQATT, SNEGSKA (reference sequence). Trimming cost V 1 base and J 5 bases; bases outside gene matches: 5. CDR3 protein: CSARGGTGRETQYF. The CDR3 region has the DNA TGCAGTGCTAGAGGGGGGACAGGGCGCGAGACCCAGTACTTC.

The chain is built from TRBV5-1 and TRBJ2-6, with 9 bases that match TRBD1. The V and J ends lost 3 bases and 0 bases, in that order; junction bases with no gene match: 7. The CDR3 contains 18 residues. Per the germline V gene, CDR1 is SGHRS and CDR2 is YFSETQ. The CDR3 nucleotides read TGCGCCAGCAGCTCGGGACAGGGCATATCCTCTGGGGCCAACGTCCTGACTTTC. This translates into CASSSGQGISSGANVLTF. Based on the CDR3 plus reference TRBV5-1 and TRBJ2-6, the full variable domain is KAGVTQTPRYLIKTRGQQVTLSCSPISGHRSVSWYQQTPGQGLQFLFEYFSETQRNKGNFPGRFSGRQFSNSRSEMNVSTLELGDSALYLCASSSGQGISSGANVLTFGAGSRLTVL.

This chain connects TRBV20-1 to TRBJ2-1; the match to TRBD2 covers 15 bases. Germline-derived CDR1 and CDR2 are DFQATT and SNEGSKA (reference sequence). With 3 bases clipped from V and 5 bases from J, the junction kept 11 bases outside the gene matches. The CDR3 length is 18 residues. CDR3 sequence reads: CSARGRGTSGRSDNEQFF. The CDR3 nucleotides read TGCAGTGCTAGGGGGAGGGGGACTAGCGGGAGGTCGGACAATGAGCAGTTCTTC.

The sample holds many counts of this clonotype. The J gene is TRBJ2-5, the V gene TRBV7-8; TRBD1 aligns across 9 bases. The CDR3 is made up of 16 amino acids. Trimming cost V 0 bases and J 3 bases; bases outside gene matches: 5. Germline V CDR1 and CDR2: SGHVS, FQNEAQ. This CDR3 reads CASSLAVRTGEETQYF. The CDR3 region has the DNA TGTGCCAGCAGCTTAGCGGTTCGGACAGGGGAAGAGACCCAGTACTTC. The full variable domain, in which reference TRBV7-8 and TRBJ2-5 provide the parts outside the CDR3, is GAGVSQSPRYKVAKRGQDVALRCDPISGHVSLFWYQQALGQGPEFLTYFQNEAQLDKSGLPSDRFFAERPEGSVSTLKIQRTQQEDSAVYLCASSLAVRTGEETQYFGPGTRLLVL.

This clonotype showed up just a few times. V is TRBV28 and J is TRBJ2-1, with 7 bases that match TRBD1. Germline lookup yields CDR1 MDHEN and CDR2 SYDVKM. The CDR3 sequence is 18 residues long. With 6 bases clipped from V and 5 bases from J, the junction kept 19 bases outside the gene matches. The CDR3 region is CASRPTKKIGTEHNEQFF. CDR3 bases: TGTGCCAGCAGGCCTACGAAAAAGATCGGGACAGAACACAATGAGCAGTTCTTC.

This chain connects TRBV6-1 to TRBJ2-1; 7 positions match TRBD2. V shed 6 bases and J 4 bases; nucleotides not matched to a gene: 6. Germline V gives CDR1 MNHNS, CDR2 SASEGT. This CDR3 contains 14 residues. The CDR3 DNA reads as TGTGCCAGCAGGGAGCGGGGACTTTACAATGAGCAGTTCTTC. This gives the protein CASRERGLYNEQFF.

This clonotype was counted only a few times. The V and J genes are TRBV9 and TRBJ1-3, with no clear D. V was cut by 4 bases and J by 0 bases, with 17 bases left in between. Germline CDR1 is SGDLS and CDR2 is YYNGEE. This CDR3 is built from 17 residues. The DNA of the CDR3 is TGTGCCAGCAGCCCCTCAATGGGGATTTCCTCTGGAAACACCATATATTTT. It codes for CASSPSMGISSGNTIYF.

V is TRBV20-1 and J is TRBJ1-4; D gene unclear. This CDR3 has 15 amino acids. Germline V gene lookup returns CDR1 DFQATT and CDR2 SNEGSKA (reference sequence). V lost 0 bases and J lost 0, with 8 bases in between. The DNA of the CDR3 is TGCAGTGCTAGAGATTATGGAGCAACTAATGAAAAACTGTTTTTT. As protein: CSARDYGATNEKLFF.

The chain links TRBV10-3 to TRBJ2-3; 11 bases line up with TRBD2. The CDR3 covers 15 residues. The germline gives CDR1 ENHRY, CDR2 SYGVKD. The CDR3 DNA is TGTGCGATAAAAACGGGACTAGCGGGCACAGATACGCAGTATTTT. Protein product: CAIKTGLAGTDTQYF.

Many counts were recorded for this clonotype. The chain links TRBV6-2 or TRBV6-3 to TRBJ2-1; no definite D call. The CDR3 totals 14 residues. V was clipped by 5 bases and J by 2 bases, with 10 bases between them. The germline V gene has CDR1 MNHEY and CDR2 SVGEGT. The CDR3 spells CASSDMAAYNEQFF. The CDR3 region has the DNA TGTGCCAGCAGTGATATGGCAGCCTACAATGAGCAGTTCTTC.